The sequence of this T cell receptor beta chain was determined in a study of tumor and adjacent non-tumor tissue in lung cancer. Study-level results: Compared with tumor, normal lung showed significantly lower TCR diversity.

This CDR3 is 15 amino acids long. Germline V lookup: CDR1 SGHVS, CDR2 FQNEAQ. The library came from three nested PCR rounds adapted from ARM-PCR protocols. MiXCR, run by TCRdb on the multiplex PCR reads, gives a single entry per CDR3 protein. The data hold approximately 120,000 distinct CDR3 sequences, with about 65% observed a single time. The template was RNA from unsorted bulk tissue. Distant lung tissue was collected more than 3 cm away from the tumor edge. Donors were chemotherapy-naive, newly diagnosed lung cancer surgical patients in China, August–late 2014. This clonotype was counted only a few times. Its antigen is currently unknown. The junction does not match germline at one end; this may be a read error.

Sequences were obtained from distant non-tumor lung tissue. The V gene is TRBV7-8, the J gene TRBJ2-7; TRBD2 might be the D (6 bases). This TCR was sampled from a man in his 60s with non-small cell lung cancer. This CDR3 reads CAGSLAETVSYEQYF. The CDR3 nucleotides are TGTGCCGGCAGCTTAGCGGAGACCGTCTCCTACGAGCAGTACTTC.